In its sample, the clone carrying this TCR beta chain was seen many times. Its target is not known. The germline V gene has CDR1 LNHDA and CDR2 SQIVND (reference sequence). Trimming took off 7 bases at V and 5 bases at J, with 14 bases between the two ends. CDR3 size: 13 residues. For repertoire sequencing, the TCR beta CDR3 regions were amplified from RNA transcripts. The library came from an HTBI-primed first-round RT-PCR and a second-round multiplex PCR. TCRdb reprocessed the multiplex PCR reads with MiXCR, giving one entry per CDR3 protein. The data hold over a million distinct CDR3 sequences, with about 40% observed a single time. The study excluded patients with other autoimmune diseases, uncontrolled infections, pregnancy or lactation. This specimen comes from a study of Graves' ophthalmopathy and Graves' hyperthyroidism. Study conclusions and caveats: Classification of ophthalmopathy versus stable hyperthyroidism by a 13-signature model yielded around 90% sensitivity and roughly 80% specificity.

Sequencing was done on a sample of peripheral blood or thyroid tissue (not recorded which). The receptor was derived from an adult man with Graves' hyperthyroidism. The rearrangement uses TRBV19 and TRBJ2-5; D perhaps matches TRBD2 (5 bases). CDR3 region: CASNEGHRETQYF. The CDR3 DNA follows: TGTGCCAGTAACGAGGGCCATCGGGAGACCCAGTACTTC.